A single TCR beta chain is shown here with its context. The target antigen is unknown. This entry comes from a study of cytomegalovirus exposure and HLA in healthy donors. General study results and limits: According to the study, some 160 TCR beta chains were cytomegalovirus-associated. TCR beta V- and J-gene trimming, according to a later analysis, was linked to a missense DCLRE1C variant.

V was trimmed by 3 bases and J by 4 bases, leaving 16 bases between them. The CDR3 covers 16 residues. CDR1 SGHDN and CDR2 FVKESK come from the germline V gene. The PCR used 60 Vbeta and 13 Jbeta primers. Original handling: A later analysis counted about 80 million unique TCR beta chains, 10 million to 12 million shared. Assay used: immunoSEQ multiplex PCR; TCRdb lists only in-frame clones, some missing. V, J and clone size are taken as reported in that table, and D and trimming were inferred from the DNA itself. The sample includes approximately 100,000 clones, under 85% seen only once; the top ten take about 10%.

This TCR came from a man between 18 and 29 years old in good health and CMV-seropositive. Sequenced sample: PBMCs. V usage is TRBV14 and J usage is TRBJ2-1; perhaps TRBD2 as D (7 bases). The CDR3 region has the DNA TGTGCCAGCAGCCAGCCGGTGGGGGGGGCTTACAATGAGCAGTTCTTC. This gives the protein CASSQPVGGAYNEQFF.